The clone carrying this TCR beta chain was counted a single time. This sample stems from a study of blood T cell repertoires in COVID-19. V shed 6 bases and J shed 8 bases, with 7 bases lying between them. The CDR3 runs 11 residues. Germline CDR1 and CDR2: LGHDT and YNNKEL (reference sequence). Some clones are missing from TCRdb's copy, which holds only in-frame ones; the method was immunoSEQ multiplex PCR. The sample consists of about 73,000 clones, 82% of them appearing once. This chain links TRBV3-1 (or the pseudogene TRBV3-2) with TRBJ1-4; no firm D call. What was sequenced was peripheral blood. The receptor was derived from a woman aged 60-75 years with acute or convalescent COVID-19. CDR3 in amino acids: CASSLREKLFF. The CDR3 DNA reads TGTGCCAGCAGTCTACGGGAAAAACTGTTTTTT.